The 10 T cell receptor beta chains below were found in one sample sequenced in a study of cytomegalovirus exposure and HLA in healthy donors. A multiplex PCR was run with 60 Vbeta primers and 13 Jbeta primers. The data were produced by immunoSEQ multiplex PCR, yet TCRdb's version contains in-frame clones alone and is incomplete. The table has 150,000 to 250,000 clones, 80% to 85% seen once; the top ten hold 5.5% to 7%. The sequencing sample was made of PBMCs. These receptors came from a woman in her forties or fifties in good health and CMV-seropositive.

The rearrangement joins TRBV6-1 to TRBJ1-5; D is undetermined. The CDR3 runs to 12 residues. Germline V gives CDR1 MNHNS, CDR2 SASEGT. Trimming stripped 4 bases from V and 5 bases from J, with 6 bases between. CDR3 sequence (DNA): TGTGCCAGCAGTGTTTCGTATCAGCCCCAGCATTTT. As protein: CASSVSYQPQHF.

The gene calls are TRBV6-5 and TRBJ1-2; 10 bases are shared with TRBD1. Looked up from germline, CDR1 is MNHEY and CDR2 is SVGAGI. This CDR3 comprises 14 residues. After removal of 4 bases from V and 8 bases from J, the junction contained 7 bases not matched to a gene. CDR3 nucleotide sequence: TGTGCCAGCAGTTCTCCGACAGGGGGCACGGGCTACACCTTC. Its translation is CASSSPTGGTGYTF.

The chain joins TRBV11-2 to TRBJ2-5, with D maybe TRBD1 (6 bases). Per the germline V gene, CDR1 is SGHAT and CDR2 is FQNNGV. Trimming removed 7 bases at V and 5 bases at J, with 20 bases between. This CDR3 is built from 15 residues. DNA for the CDR3: TGTGCCAGCAAGCAGAACACAAATAGGGGGGAGACCCAGTACTTC. This codes for CASKQNTNRGETQYF.

The chain employs TRBV11-3 and TRBJ2-3; TRBD1 matches at 9 bases. The CDR3 is made up of 16 amino acids. The V gene end was trimmed by 2 bases and the J gene end by 4 bases; junction bases not matched to a gene: 7. The germline V gene encodes CDR1 SGHNT and CDR2 YENEEA. CDR3 loop: CASSLRTGGGPDTQYF. CDR3 DNA: TGTGCCAGCAGCTTACGCACAGGGGGCGGTCCAGATACGCAGTATTTT.

The chain is built from TRBV10-2 and TRBJ1-1; D is uncertain. This CDR3 comprises 13 residues. V dropped 3 bases and J dropped 2 bases, with 7 bases sitting between them. The V gene's germline CDR1 is WSHSY and CDR2 SAAADI. This chain's CDR3 is CASSEQLNTEAFF. As DNA, the CDR3 is TGCGCCAGCAGTGAACAGTTAAACACTGAAGCTTTCTTT.

The chain employs TRBV9 and TRBJ2-1; 10 positions match TRBD2. This CDR3 has 16 amino acids. Germline CDR1 is SGDLS and CDR2 is YYNGEE. V shed 4 bases and J 8 bases; nucleotides not matched to a gene: 12. The CDR3 loop is CASSRGLAAQAHEQFF. In DNA, the CDR3 is TGTGCCAGCAGCCGCGGACTAGCGGCCCAGGCGCATGAGCAGTTCTTC.

This clone appeared once. The chain joins TRBV10-3 to TRBJ1-2; the D gene is possibly TRBD1 (6 bases). This CDR3 is 13 amino acids long. Germline V gives CDR1 ENHRY, CDR2 SYGVKD. The ends were cut back, 0 bases at V and 8 bases at J, with 10 bases in the middle. CDR3 bases: TGTGCCATCAGTGAGTCACAGGGTAGGGGCTACACCTTC. Translated: CAISESQGRGYTF.

This sequence joins TRBV4-1 and TRBJ2-3; 9 bases are a match to TRBD2. This CDR3 has 17 residues. The germline V gene encodes CDR1 MGHRA and CDR2 YSYEKL. J gave up 0 bases and V 1 base, and 5 bases lay outside the gene matches. The CDR3 sequence: CASSQAPTSGSTDTQYF. CDR3 sequence (DNA): TGCGCCAGCAGCCAAGCCCCGACTAGCGGAAGCACAGATACGCAGTATTTT.

The genes are TRBV5-1 and TRBJ2-5; D might be TRBD2 (6 bases). There are 16 residues in the CDR3. Trimming removed 0 bases at V and 2 bases at J, with 14 bases between. The germline CDR1 and CDR2 sequences are SGHRS and YFSETQ. The CDR3 DNA sequence: TGCGCCAGCAGCTTGGCGGGGGTGGAGGGGCAAGAGACCCAGTACTTC. Amino acid sequence: CASSLAGVEGQETQYF.

This chain connects TRBV28 to TRBJ2-5; possible D gene TRBD1, 5 bases. This CDR3 has 13 residues. The germline CDR1 and CDR2 sequences are MDHEN and SYDVKM. V was trimmed by 3 bases and J by 5 bases, leaving 10 bases between them. CDR3 sequence reads: CASSFRVRETQYF. The CDR3 DNA is TGTGCCAGCAGTTTCAGGGTGCGGGAGACCCAGTACTTC.